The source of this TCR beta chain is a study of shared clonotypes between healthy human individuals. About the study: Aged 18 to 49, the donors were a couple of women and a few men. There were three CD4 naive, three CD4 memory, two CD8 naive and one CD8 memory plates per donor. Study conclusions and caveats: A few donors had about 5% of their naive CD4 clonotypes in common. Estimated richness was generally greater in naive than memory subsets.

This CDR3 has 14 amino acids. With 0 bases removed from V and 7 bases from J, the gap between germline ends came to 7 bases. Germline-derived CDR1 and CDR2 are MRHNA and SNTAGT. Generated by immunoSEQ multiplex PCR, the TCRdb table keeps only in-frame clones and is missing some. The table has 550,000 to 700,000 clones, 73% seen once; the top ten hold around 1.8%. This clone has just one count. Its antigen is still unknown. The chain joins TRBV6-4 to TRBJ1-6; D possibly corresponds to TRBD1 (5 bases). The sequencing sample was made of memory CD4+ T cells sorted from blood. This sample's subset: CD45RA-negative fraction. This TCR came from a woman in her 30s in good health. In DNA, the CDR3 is TGTGCCAGCAGTGACTCACAGGAAAATTCACCCCTCCACTTT. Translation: CASSDSQENSPLHF.